Sequencing of this T cell receptor (beta chain) was carried out in a study of spatial heterogeneity in lung cancer. This clonotype was seen a few times. The sample's time point: sample taken at primary tumor resection. Sequencing was performed on whole RNA extracted from tumor and nontumor lung tissue, or from frozen PBMC, and the material was left unsorted. There are 16 residues in the CDR3. From germline, CDR1 is SGHRS and CDR2 YFSETQ. V dropped 4 bases and J dropped 2 bases, with 19 bases sitting between them. In TCRdb, the 5' RACE reads were re-called with MiXCR into one record per CDR3 protein. The data show more than 65,000 distinct CDR3 sequences, with 10% to 15% seen just once and 3.5% to 5.5% held by the top ten.

V usage is TRBV5-1 and J usage is TRBJ2-7; D is possibly TRBD1 or TRBD2 (6 bases each). This clonotype was obtained from a male donor with early-stage non-small cell lung cancer. The sample consisted of PBMCs, taken at surgery. The CDR3 coding sequence is TGCGCCAGCAGCCCGGGGGCGTTTAGTGGACCCTACGAGCAGTACTTC. It translates to CASSPGAFSGPYEQYF.